The 20 T cell receptor beta chains presented below share a single source sample, sequenced in a study of T-cell reconstitution after alpha-beta-depleted transplantation in children. The authors prepared the TCRbeta library with unique molecular identifiers. TCRdb reprocessed the PCR reads with MiXCR, giving one entry per CDR3 protein. The sample comprises approximately 500,000 distinct CDR3 sequences, 25% to 30% of which are singletons, and under 45% rests with the top ten. This specimen consisted of PBMCs, obtained before TCRalphabeta/CD19-depleted stem cell transplant. Receptors were obtained from a boy under two years old with Wiskott-Aldrich syndrome, due to receive a stem cell transplant.

This clonotype was counted only a few times. This chain links TRBV3-1 with TRBJ1-2; D unresolved. The germline V and J ends were trimmed by 4 bases and 1 base, with 4 bases remaining between them. The CDR3 consists of 12 residues. Per germline, CDR1 LGHDT and CDR2 YNNKEL (reference sequence). The CDR3 loop is CASSLVNYGYTF. The CDR3 coding sequence is TGTGCCAGCAGCCTGGTTAACTATGGCTACACCTTC.

The CDR3 loop reads CASTLSGRAVWTDTQYF. The CDR3 bases are TGTGCCAGCACTTTGTCGGGGAGGGCCGTCTGGACAGATACGCAGTATTTT. The chain uses TRBV7-3 and TRBJ2-3, with TRBD2 identical over 7 bases. Germline V gene sequence: CDR1 SGHTA, CDR2 FQGTGA. The CDR3 has 17 residues. The V and J ends lost 7 bases and 3 bases, in that order; junction bases with no gene match: 16.

This clonotype was detected only a few times. The gene calls are TRBV5-1 and TRBJ1-2; 9 nucleotides align to TRBD1. Germline lookup yields CDR1 SGHRS and CDR2 YFSETQ. The CDR3 extends over 14 amino acids. Trimming cost V 4 bases and J 0 bases; bases outside gene matches: 1. The CDR3 coding sequence is TGCGCCAGCAGCGGGACAGGGACTAACTATGGCTACACCTTC. Protein product: CASSGTGTNYGYTF.

This clonotype is a singleton in its sample. The rearrangement links TRBV4-1 to TRBJ2-1; TRBD2 matches at 11 bases. CDR3 size: 17 residues. Germline loops: CDR1 MGHRA, CDR2 YSYEKL. After removal of 1 base from V and 7 bases from J, the junction contained 9 bases not matched to a gene. The CDR3 sequence: CASSQVLAGDIRNEQFF. CDR3 in DNA: TGCGCCAGCAGCCAAGTACTAGCGGGAGATATAAGGAATGAGCAGTTCTTC.

V is TRBV12-3 or TRBV12-4 and J is TRBJ1-5; no clear D gene. The CDR3 is 14 amino acids. The V and J ends lost 5 bases and 4 bases respectively, with 12 bases between them. The CDR3 here is CASSLRYGNQPQHF. CDR3 coding DNA: TGTGCCAGCAGTCTTAGATACGGGAATCAGCCCCAGCATTTT.

This clonotype was seen only a few times. The V call is TRBV24-1, the J call TRBJ2-2; tentatively, D is TRBD1 (5 bases). The CDR3 extends over 12 amino acids. With 9 bases removed from V and 5 bases from J, the gap between germline ends came to 9 bases. Germline V gene sequence: CDR1 KGHDR, CDR2 SFDVKD. The CDR3 bases are TGTGCCACCGGGGCAAGAACCGGGGAGCTGTTTTTT. Protein: CATGARTGELFF.

This clonotype has just a few counts. This chain connects TRBV20-1 to TRBJ2-7; D may be TRBD2 (6 bases). With 6 bases removed from V and 4 bases from J, the gap between germline ends came to 19 bases. Germline V lookup: CDR1 DFQATT, CDR2 SNEGSKA (reference sequence). CDR3 length: 14 residues. The CDR3 reads CSARRRDSLYEQYF. The CDR3 DNA sequence: TGCAGTGCAAGACGCCGGGACTCTCTATACGAGCAGTACTTC.

The chain couples TRBV15 to TRBJ2-7; TRBD2 agrees at 13 bases. Per the germline V gene, CDR1 is LNHNV and CDR2 is YYDKDF (reference sequence). This CDR3 region has 16 residues. V dropped 2 bases and J dropped 4; count of bases not matched to a gene: 5. DNA of the CDR3: TGTGCCACCAGCAGATCCCTACTAGCGGGAGGGTACGAGCAGTACTTC. The encoded protein is CATSRSLLAGGYEQYF.

This clonotype appeared a few times. This rearrangement joins TRBV14 to TRBJ2-1; 11 bases are shared with TRBD2. This CDR3 has 16 residues. The ends lost 0 bases at V and 6 bases at J; junction bases unmatched: 4. Germline CDR1 and CDR2: SGHDN and FVKESK. This CDR3 is CASSQDRTSGFNEQFF. Here the CDR3 DNA reads TGTGCCAGCAGCCAAGACCGGACTAGCGGGTTCAATGAGCAGTTCTTC.

V and J are TRBV5-1 and TRBJ2-1, with TRBD2 matching 11 bases. The J segment lost 4 bases and the V segment lost 4 bases, leaving 13 bases of the junction unmatched. Germline V gene sequence: CDR1 SGHRS, CDR2 YFSETQ. The CDR3 runs 18 residues. The CDR3 is CASSAGLAGVQLYNEQFF. The CDR3 region has the DNA TGCGCCAGCAGCGCCGGACTAGCGGGTGTACAATTATACAATGAGCAGTTCTTC.

This clonotype showed up just a few times. The chain recombines TRBV18 with TRBJ2-7; D is ambiguous. CDR3 length: 13 residues. Trimming left V 4 bases short and J 6 bases short, with 13 bases between. Germline loops: CDR1 KGHSH, CDR2 LQKENI. CDR3 DNA: TGTGCCAGCTCACTATCCCACTCGGGCGAGCAGTACTTC. It yields the protein CASSLSHSGEQYF.

The CDR3 nucleotides read TGTGCCAGCTCACCACAGGGCCGCTCTGGAAACACCATATATTTT. It specifies CASSPQGRSGNTIYF. The rearrangement uses TRBV18 and TRBJ1-3; D call uncertain. Germline V lookup: CDR1 KGHSH, CDR2 LQKENI. The CDR3 sequence is 15 residues long. Trimming pared 1 base from V and 0 bases from J, leaving 7 bases between.

The chain recombines TRBV5-1 with TRBJ2-1, with D possibly being TRBD2 (6 bases). Looked up from germline, CDR1 is SGHRS and CDR2 is YFSETQ. This CDR3 contains 14 residues. Trimming removed 5 bases at V and 5 bases at J, with 14 bases between. The CDR3 is CASSSLGGDNEQFF. In DNA form, the CDR3 reads TGCGCCAGCAGTTCATTGGGCGGGGACAATGAGCAGTTCTTC. Supplemented by reference TRBV5-1 and TRBJ2-1, the full variable domain reads KAGVTQTPRYLIKTRGQQVTLSCSPISGHRSVSWYQQTPGQGLQFLFEYFSETQRNKGNFPGRFSGRQFSNSRSEMNVSTLELGDSALYLCASSSLGGDNEQFFGPGTRLTVL.

The chain uses TRBV19 and TRBJ2-2; D assignment may be TRBD1 or TRBD2 (5 bases each). V was shortened by 7 bases and J by 2 bases, with 14 bases between the two germline ends. Germline V gene data show CDR1 as LNHDA and CDR2 as SQIVND (reference sequence). This CDR3 has 15 residues. CDR3 in DNA: TGTGCCAGTAAAATAGGGACGAGTAACACCGGGGAGCTGTTTTTT. Protein product: CASKIGTSNTGELFF.

This clonotype was counted a few times. This sequence joins TRBV12-3 or TRBV12-4 and TRBJ2-2; 9 positions match TRBD2. With V trimmed by 6 bases and J by 3 bases, 11 bases remained unmatched. The CDR3 spans 17 residues. In DNA form, the CDR3 reads TGTGCCAGCAGCCGCCGGGTTAGCGGGAGACACACCGGGGAGCTGTTTTTT. It yields the protein CASSRRVSGRHTGELFF.

The J gene is TRBJ2-3, the V gene TRBV5-1; D call uncertain. Germline V gives CDR1 SGHRS, CDR2 YFSETQ. CDR3 length: 14 residues. V dropped 4 bases and J dropped 0 bases, with 9 bases sitting between them. The CDR3 here is CASSPSASTDTQYF. The CDR3 DNA sequence: TGCGCCAGCAGCCCGTCAGCGAGCACAGATACGCAGTATTTT. The full variable domain, completed using reference TRBV5-1 and TRBJ2-3, is KAGVTQTPRYLIKTRGQQVTLSCSPISGHRSVSWYQQTPGQGLQFLFEYFSETQRNKGNFPGRFSGRQFSNSRSEMNVSTLELGDSALYLCASSPSASTDTQYFGPGTRLTVL.

This clonotype was seen only a few times. V and J are TRBV28 and TRBJ1-2, with 7 bases lining up with TRBD1. The CDR3 runs 15 residues. Trimming took 6 bases from V and 4 from J; bases not matched to a gene: 11. Germline V gene sequence: CDR1 MDHEN, CDR2 SYDVKM. CDR3 sequence (DNA): TGTGCCAGCAGACCTCCCGACAGGGAACGCTATGGCTACACCTTC. This sequence encodes CASRPPDRERYGYTF.

The chain employs TRBV29-1 and TRBJ2-5; no firm D call. CDR1 and CDR2 from the germline V gene are SQVTM and ANQGSEA. V lost 8 bases and J 5 bases, leaving 12 bases between the germline ends. The length of the CDR3 is 11 residues. In DNA form, the CDR3 reads TGCAGCCACAAGATTGGGGAGACCCAGTACTTC. Translation: CSHKIGETQYF.

The chain uses TRBV9 and TRBJ2-7, with 10 bases aligning to TRBD2. Germline V gene lookup returns CDR1 SGDLS and CDR2 YYNGEE. The trim removed 4 bases at V and 4 bases at J, leaving 17 bases unmatched. The CDR3 totals 18 residues. CDR3 sequence reads: CASSPDRELAGTTYEQYF. CDR3 DNA: TGTGCCAGCAGCCCTGATCGGGAACTAGCGGGAACGACATACGAGCAGTACTTC.

This clonotype was detected only a few times. This chain uses TRBV6-1 with TRBJ2-2, with D hard to call. Trimming stripped 6 bases from V and 6 bases from J, with 14 bases between. CDR3 length: 14 amino acids. Germline-derived CDR1 and CDR2 are MNHNS and SASEGT. As DNA, the CDR3 is TGTGCCAGCAGGCCGGACGCCGCCCCCGGGGAGCTGTTTTTT. It yields the protein CASRPDAAPGELFF.